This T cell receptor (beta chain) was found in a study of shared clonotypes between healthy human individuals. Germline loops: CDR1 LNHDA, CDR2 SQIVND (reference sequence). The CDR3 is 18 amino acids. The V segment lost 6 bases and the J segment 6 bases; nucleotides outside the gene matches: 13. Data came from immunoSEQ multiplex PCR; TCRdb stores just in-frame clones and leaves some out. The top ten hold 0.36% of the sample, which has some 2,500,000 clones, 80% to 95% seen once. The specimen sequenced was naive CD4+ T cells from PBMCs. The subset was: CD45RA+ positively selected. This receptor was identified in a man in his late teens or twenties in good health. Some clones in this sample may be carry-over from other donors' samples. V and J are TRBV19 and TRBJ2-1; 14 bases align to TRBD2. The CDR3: CASREIFLGLAGVNEQFF. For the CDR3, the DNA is TGTGCCAGTAGAGAAATATTCTTGGGACTAGCGGGAGTCAATGAGCAGTTCTTC.